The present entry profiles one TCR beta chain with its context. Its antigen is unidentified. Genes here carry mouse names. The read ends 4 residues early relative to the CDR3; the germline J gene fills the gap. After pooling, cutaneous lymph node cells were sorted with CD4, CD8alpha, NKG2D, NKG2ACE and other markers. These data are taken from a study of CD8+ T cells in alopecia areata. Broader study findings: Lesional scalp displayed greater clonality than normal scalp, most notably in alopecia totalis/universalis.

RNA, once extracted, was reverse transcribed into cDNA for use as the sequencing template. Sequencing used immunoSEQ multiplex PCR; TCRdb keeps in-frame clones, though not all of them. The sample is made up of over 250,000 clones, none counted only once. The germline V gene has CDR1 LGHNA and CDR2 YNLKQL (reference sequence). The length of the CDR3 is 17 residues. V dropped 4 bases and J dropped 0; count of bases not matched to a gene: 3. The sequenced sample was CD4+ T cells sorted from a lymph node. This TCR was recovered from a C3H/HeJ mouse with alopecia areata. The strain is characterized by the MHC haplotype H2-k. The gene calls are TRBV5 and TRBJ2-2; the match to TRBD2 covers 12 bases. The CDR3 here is CASSPGTGGSNTGQLYF. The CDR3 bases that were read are TGTGCCAGCAGCCCCGGGACTGGGGGGTCAAACACCGGG.